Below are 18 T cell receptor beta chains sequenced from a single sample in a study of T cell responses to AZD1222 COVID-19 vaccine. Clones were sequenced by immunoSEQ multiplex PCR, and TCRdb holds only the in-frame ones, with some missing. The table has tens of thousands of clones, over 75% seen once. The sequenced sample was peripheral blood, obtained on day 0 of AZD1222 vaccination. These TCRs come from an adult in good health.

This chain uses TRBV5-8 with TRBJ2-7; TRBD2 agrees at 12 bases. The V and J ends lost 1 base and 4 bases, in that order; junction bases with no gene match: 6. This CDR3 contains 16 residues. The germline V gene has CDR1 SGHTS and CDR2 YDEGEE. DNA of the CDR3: TGTGCCAGCAGCTTGAGGCTAGCGGGGGGGCGGTACGAGCAGTACTTC. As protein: CASSLRLAGGRYEQYF.

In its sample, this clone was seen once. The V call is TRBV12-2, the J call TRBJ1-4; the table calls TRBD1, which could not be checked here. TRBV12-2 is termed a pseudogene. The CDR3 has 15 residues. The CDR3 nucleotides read TGTGCAAGTCGCTTGCATGACAGGATGAATGAAAAACTGTTTTTT. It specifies CASRLHDRMNEKLFF.

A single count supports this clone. The CDR3 protein is CASSRGRGGYTF. In DNA, the CDR3 is TGTGCCAGCAGTAGGGGTCGGGGCGGCTACACCTTC. The genes are TRBV6-5 and TRBJ1-2, with a tentative D call TRBD1 (5 bases). The CDR3 is 12 residues long. Trimming removed 5 bases at V and 8 bases at J, with 12 bases between. Germline loops: CDR1 MNHEY, CDR2 SVGAGI.

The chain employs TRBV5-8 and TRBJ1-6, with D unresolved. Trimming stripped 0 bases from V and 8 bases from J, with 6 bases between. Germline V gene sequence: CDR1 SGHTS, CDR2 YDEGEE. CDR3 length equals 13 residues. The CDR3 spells CASSLAEDSPLHF. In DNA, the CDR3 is TGTGCCAGCAGCTTGGCCGAGGATTCACCCCTCCACTTT.

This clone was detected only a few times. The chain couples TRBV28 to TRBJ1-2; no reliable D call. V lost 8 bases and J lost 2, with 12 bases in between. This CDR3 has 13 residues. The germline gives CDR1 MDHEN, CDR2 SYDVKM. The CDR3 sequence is CASAVSRNYGYTF. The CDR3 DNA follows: TGTGCCAGCGCCGTGAGCCGGAACTATGGCTACACCTTC.

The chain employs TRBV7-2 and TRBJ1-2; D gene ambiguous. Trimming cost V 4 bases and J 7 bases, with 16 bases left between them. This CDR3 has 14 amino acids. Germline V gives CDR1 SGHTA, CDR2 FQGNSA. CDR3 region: CASSSGVAPFGYTF. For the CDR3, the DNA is TGTGCCAGCAGCTCCGGGGTCGCGCCCTTTGGCTACACCTTC.

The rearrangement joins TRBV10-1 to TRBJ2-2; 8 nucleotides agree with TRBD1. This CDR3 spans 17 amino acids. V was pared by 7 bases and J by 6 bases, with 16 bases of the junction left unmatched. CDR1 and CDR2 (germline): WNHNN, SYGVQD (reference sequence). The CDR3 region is CASTMRSPGQDSGELFF. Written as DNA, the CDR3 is TGCGCCAGCACTATGAGGAGTCCGGGACAGGACTCCGGGGAGCTGTTTTTT.

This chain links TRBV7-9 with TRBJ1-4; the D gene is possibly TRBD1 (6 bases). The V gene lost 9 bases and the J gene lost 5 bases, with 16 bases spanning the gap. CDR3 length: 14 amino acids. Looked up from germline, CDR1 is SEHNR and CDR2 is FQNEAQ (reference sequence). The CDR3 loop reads CASSLITGNEKLFF. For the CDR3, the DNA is TGTGCCAGTTCTCTCATAACAGGGAATGAAAAACTGTTTTTT.

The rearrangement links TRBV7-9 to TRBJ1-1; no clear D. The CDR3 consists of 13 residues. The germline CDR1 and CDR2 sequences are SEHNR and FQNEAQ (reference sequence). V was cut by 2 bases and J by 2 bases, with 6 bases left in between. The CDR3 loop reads CASSLYPNTEAFF. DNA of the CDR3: TGTGCCAGCAGCTTATACCCCAACACTGAAGCTTTCTTT.

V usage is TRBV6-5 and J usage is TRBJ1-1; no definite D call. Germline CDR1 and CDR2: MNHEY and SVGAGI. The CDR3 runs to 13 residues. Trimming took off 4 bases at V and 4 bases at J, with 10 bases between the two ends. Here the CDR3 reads CASSSGGLTEAFF. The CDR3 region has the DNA TGTGCCAGCAGTTCCGGCGGTCTCACTGAAGCTTTCTTT.

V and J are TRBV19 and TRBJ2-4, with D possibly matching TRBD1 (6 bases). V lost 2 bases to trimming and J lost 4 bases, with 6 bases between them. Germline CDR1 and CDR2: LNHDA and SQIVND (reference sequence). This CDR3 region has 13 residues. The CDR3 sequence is CASSIQGKNIQYF. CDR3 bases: TGTGCCAGTAGTATACAGGGGAAAAACATTCAGTACTTC.

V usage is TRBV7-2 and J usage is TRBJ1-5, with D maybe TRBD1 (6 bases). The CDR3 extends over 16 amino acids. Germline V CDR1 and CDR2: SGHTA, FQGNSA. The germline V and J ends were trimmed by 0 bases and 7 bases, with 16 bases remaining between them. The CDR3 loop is CASSLAIRGQGQPQHF. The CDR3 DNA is TGTGCCAGCAGCTTAGCGATTCGGGGGCAGGGACAGCCCCAGCATTTT. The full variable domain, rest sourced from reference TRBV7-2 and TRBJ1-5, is GAGVSQSPSNKVTEKGKDVELRCDPISGHTALYWYRQSLGQGLEFLIYFQGNSAPDKSGLPSDRFSAERTGGSVSTLTIQRTQQEDSAVYLCASSLAIRGQGQPQHFGDGTRLSIL.

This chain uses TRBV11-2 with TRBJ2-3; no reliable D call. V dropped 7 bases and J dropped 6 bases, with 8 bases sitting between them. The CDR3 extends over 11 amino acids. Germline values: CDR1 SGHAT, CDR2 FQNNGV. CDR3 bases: TGTGCCAGCACCGATAGGGATACGCAGTATTTT. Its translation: CASTDRDTQYF.

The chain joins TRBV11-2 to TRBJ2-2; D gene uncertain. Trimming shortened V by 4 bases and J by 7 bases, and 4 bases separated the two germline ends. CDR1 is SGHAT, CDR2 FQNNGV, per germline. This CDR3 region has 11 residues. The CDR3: CASSSYGELFF. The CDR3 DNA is TGTGCCAGCAGCTCCTACGGGGAGCTGTTTTTT.

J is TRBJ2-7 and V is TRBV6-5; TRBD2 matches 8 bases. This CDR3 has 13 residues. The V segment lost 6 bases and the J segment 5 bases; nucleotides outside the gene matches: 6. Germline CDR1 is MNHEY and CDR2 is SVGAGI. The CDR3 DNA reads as TGTGCCAGCAGCCGCGGGACTAGGAACGAGCAGTACTTC. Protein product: CASSRGTRNEQYF.

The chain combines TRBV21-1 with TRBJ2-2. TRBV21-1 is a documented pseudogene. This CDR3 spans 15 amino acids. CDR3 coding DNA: TGTGCCAGCAGCAAAGAGGGTATTGGCGTCGGGGAGCTGTTTTTT. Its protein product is CASSKEGIGVGELFF.

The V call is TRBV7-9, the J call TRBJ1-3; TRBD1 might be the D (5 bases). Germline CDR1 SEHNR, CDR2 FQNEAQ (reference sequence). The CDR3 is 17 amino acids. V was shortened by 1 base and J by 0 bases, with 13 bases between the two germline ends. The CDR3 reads CASSLVGAISSGNTIYF. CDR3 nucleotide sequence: TGTGCCAGCAGCTTAGTAGGGGCCATTAGCTCTGGAAACACCATATATTTT.

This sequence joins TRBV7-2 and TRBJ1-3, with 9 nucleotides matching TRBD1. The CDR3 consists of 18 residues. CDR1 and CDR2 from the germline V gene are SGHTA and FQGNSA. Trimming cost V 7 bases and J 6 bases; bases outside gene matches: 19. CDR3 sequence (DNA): TGTGCCAGCACCTTGACCGGGACAGGGAGAGGAGGGCAAAACACCATATATTTT. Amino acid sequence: CASTLTGTGRGGQNTIYF.